This T cell receptor (beta chain) was found in a study of blood T cell repertoires in COVID-19. The authors' processing: Amplifying reference gene primers gave estimates of nucleated cell counts. Only in-frame clones appear in the TCRdb table, and some are missing; sequencing was by immunoSEQ multiplex PCR. The DNA was the basis for D and trimming; V, J and clone size are from that table. The repertoire holds hundreds of thousands of clones, with 90% as singletons. The source material was PBMCs or T cells enriched from blood (not recorded which). This clonotype originated in a woman in her late teens or twenties with acute COVID-19.

Here the CDR3 reads CASSYHVGGDQETQYF. The CDR3 DNA follows: TGTGCCAGCAGTTACCACGTTGGGGGGGACCAAGAGACCCAGTACTTC. The V call is TRBV27, the J call TRBJ2-5, with 7 bases aligning to TRBD2. CDR1 is MNHEY and CDR2 is SMNVEV in the germline V gene (reference sequence). V was pared by 4 bases and J by 0 bases, with 8 bases of the junction left unmatched. The CDR3 sequence is 16 residues long.